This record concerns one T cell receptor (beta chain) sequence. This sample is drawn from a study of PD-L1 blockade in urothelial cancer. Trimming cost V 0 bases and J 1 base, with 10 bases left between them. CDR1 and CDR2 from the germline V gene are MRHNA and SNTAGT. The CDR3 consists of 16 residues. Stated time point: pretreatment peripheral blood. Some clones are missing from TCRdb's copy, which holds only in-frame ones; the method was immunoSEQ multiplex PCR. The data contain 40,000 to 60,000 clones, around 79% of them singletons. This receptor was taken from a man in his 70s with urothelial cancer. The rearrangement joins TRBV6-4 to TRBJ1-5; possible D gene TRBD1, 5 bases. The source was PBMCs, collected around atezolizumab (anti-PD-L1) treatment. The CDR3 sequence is CASSDSGGGSNQPQHF. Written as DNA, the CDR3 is TGTGCCAGCAGTGACTCTGGCGGGGGGAGCAATCAGCCCCAGCATTTT.